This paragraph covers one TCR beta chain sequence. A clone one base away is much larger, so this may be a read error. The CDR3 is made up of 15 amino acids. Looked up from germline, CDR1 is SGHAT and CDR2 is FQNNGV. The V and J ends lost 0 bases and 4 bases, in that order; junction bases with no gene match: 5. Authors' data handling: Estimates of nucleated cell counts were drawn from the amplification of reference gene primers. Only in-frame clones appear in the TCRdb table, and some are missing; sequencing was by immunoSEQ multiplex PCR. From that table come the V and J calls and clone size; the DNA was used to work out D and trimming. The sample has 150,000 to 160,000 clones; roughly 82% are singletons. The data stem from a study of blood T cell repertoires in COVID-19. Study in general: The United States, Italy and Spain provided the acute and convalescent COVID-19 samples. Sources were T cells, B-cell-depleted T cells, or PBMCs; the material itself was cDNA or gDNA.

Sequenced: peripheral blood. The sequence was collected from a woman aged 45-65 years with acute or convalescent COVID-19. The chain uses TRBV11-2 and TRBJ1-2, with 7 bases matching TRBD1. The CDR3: CASSLDGTEIYGYTF. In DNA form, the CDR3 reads TGTGCCAGCAGCTTAGACGGGACAGAGATCTATGGCTACACCTTC. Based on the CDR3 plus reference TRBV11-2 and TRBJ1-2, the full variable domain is EAGVAQSPRYKIIEKRQSVAFWCNPISGHATLYWYQQILGQGPKLLIQFQNNGVVDDSQLPKDRFSAERLKGVDSTLKIQPAKLEDSAVYLCASSLDGTEIYGYTFGSGTRLTVV.